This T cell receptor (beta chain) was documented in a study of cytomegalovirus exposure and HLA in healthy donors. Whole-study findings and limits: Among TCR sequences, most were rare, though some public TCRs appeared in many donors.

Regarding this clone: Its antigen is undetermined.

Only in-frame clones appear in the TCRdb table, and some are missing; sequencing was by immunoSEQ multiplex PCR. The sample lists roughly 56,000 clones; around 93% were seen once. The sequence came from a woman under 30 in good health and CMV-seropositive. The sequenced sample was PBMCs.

The CDR3 spells CASSPHPLPLHF. For the CDR3, the DNA is TGTGCCAGCAGCCCCCATCCATTACCCCTCCACTTT. This sequence joins TRBV11-2 and TRBJ1-6; D not resolved. The CDR3 spans 12 residues. From germline, CDR1 is SGHAT and CDR2 FQNNGV. The V and J ends lost 5 bases and 12 bases respectively, with 11 bases between them.